A selection of T cell receptor beta chains follows, all from one sample in a study of T cells in Graves' hyperthyroidism and ophthalmopathy. TCRdb independently ran MiXCR on the multiplex PCR reads; one entry per CDR3 protein. The data contain a few hundred thousand distinct CDR3 sequences, roughly 16% of them singletons. The sequencing input was blood. Receptors were obtained from a woman in her thirties or forties with Graves' ophthalmopathy. CDR3s include the opening cysteine and the closing phenylalanine or tryptophan. The D gene is left open where the match is weak. The listing skips clone size in some rows; elsewhere it reads once, few, many or a size class.

NA	TRBJ2-3	TRBV20-1	TRBD1	TGCAGTGCTAACTCCGGGACAGGGGCCACAGATACGCAGTATTTT	CSANSGTGATDTQYF
NA	TRBJ2-1	TRBV7-6	TRBD2	TGTGCCAGCAGCTTCTCTAGCGGGGGGGCTGACAATGAGCAGTTCTTC	CASSFSSGGADNEQFF
many	TRBJ2-1	TRBV11-2	NA	TGTGCCAGCAGCGTAGGAGGAACTTTCTACAATGAGCAGTTCTTC	CASSVGGTFYNEQFF
many	TRBJ1-1	TRBV6-1	NA	TGTGCCAGCAGTTTAACCGGGACATTAGGATCTGAAGCTTTCTTT	CASSLTGTLGSEAFF
NA	TRBJ1-2	TRBV6-1	NA	TGTGCCAGCAGTTTGGGCAGGGAAGGGTCCTATGGCTACACCTTC	CASSLGREGSYGYTF
NA	TRBJ2-5	TRBV7-8	TRBD1	TGTGCCAGCAGCTCCCGGGGGACAGGGAACAAAGAGACCCAGTACTTC	CASSSRGTGNKETQYF
NA	TRBJ2-2	TRBV15	NA	TGTGCCACCAGCAGAGATCGGGTCGGGGAGCTGTTTTTT	CATSRDRVGELFF
many	TRBJ2-5	TRBV18	TRBD2	TGTGCCAGCTCAGTGACTAGCGGGAGTACGGAGACCCAGTACTTC	CASSVTSGSTETQYF
many	TRBJ2-1	TRBV10-3	NA	TGTGCCATCAGCCGGGGAGAGATCGATGAGCAGTTCTTC	CAISRGEIDEQFF
NA	TRBJ1-1	TRBV5-6	NA	TGTGCCAGCAGCTTCGGGGCGCGGAACACTGAAGCTTTCTTT	CASSFGARNTEAFF
many	TRBJ1-3	TRBV30	NA	TGTGCCTGGAGTGCGGGGCGCTCTGGAAACACCATATATTTT	CAWSAGRSGNTIYF
few	TRBJ2-5	TRBV15	NA	TGTGCCACCAGCAGAGGGGGGGCAGGGGTAAGGGAGACCCAGTACTTC	CATSRGGAGVRETQYF
NA	TRBJ1-5	TRBV27	TRBD1	TGTGCCAGCGGTAACTCCGGGACAGATCAGCCCCAGCATTTT	CASGNSGTDQPQHF
many	TRBJ2-7	TRBV5-1	NA	TGCGCCAGCAGCTTGGGACAGTTCGAGCAGTACTTC	CASSLGQFEQYF
NA	TRBJ2-7	TRBV4-1	TRBD2	TGCGCCAGCAGCCAGCACCTAAGACTAGCGGGGGCCTACGAGCAGTACTTC	CASSQHLRLAGAYEQYF
many	TRBJ1-6	TRBV28	TRBD1	TGTGCCAGCAGAATGACAGGGGCCCTCTCCACATACTCACCCCTCCACTTT	CASRMTGALSTYSPLHF
few	TRBJ1-5	TRBV6-5	TRBD1	TGTGCCAGCAGTTACCGGACAGGGTTTGAACAGCCCCAGCATTTT	CASSYRTGFEQPQHF
many	TRBJ1-1	TRBV3-1	TRBD1	TGTGCCAGCAGAAACTCCGGACAGGGGGGCACTGAAGCTTTCTTT	CASRNSGQGGTEAFF
many	TRBJ2-2	TRBV2	NA	TGTGCCAGCCGGGGATTCAGCACCGGGGAGCTGTTTTTT	CASRGFSTGELFF
few	TRBJ1-1	TRBV28	NA	TGTGCCAGCAGCACGCTAAGGACGCCGAACACTGAAGCTTTCTTT	CASSTLRTPNTEAFF
many	TRBJ1-1	TRBV12-3/TRBV12-4	NA	TGTGCCAGCAGGCCCACAGAGATTAACACTGAAGCTTTCTTT	CASRPTEINTEAFF
NA	TRBJ2-2	TRBV19	TRBD1	TGTGCCAGTAGTCCCGAGGGCCAGGGGGCCGGGGAGCTGTTTTTT	CASSPEGQGAGELFF
NA	TRBJ1-2	TRBV5-1	NA	TGCGCCAGCAGCTTGGCGAGAAGGGATAATGGCTACACCTTC	CASSLARRDNGYTF
NA	TRBJ2-5	TRBV3-1	NA	TGTGCCAGCAGCCAAGGAGCTGGTTTTGAAGAGACCCAGTACTTC	CASSQGAGFEETQYF
many	TRBJ2-7	TRBV2	NA	TGTGCCAGCGTATCCGAATACGAGCAGTACTTC	CASVSEYEQYF
NA	TRBJ1-1	TRBV29-1	NA	TGCAGCGTTGAAGGTTCCGGGGCTGAAGCTTTCTTT	CSVEGSGAEAFF
NA	TRBJ1-1	TRBV24-1	NA	TGTGCCACCAGTGCGGACAGGAACACTGAAGCTTTCTTT	CATSADRNTEAFF
few	TRBJ2-5	TRBV27	TRBD2	TGTGCCAGCAGTTTAGGGCGGGAGGTCTCTAACCAGTACTTC	CASSLGREVSNQYF
few	TRBJ2-3	TRBV29-1	NA	TGCAGCGTCCCCGTGGGGGCCCATACGCAGTATTTT	CSVPVGAHTQYF